A single sample is the source of the 18 T cell receptor beta chains below, sequenced in a study of cytomegalovirus exposure and HLA in healthy donors. It was with 60 Vbeta and 13 Jbeta primers that the PCR ran. The assay was immunoSEQ multiplex PCR, and TCRdb's table has in-frame clones only and misses some. The sample lists about 180,000 clones; around three quarters were seen once. The sequenced material came from PBMCs. The receptors derive from a woman in her twenties or thirties in good health and CMV-seropositive.

The J gene is TRBJ2-2, the V gene TRBV7-6; 9 bases are a match to TRBD1. There are 14 residues in the CDR3. The junction had 3 bases not matched to a gene; V was cut back by 5 bases and J by 5 bases. Germline V gene lookup returns CDR1 SGHVS and CDR2 FNYEAQ. The CDR3 bases are TGTGCCAGCAGCAGACAGGGGGAAACCGGGGAGCTGTTTTTT. Protein: CASSRQGETGELFF.

The chain recombines TRBV6-1 with TRBJ2-3, with D perhaps TRBD2 (6 bases). Germline V gives CDR1 MNHNS, CDR2 SASEGT. The V and J ends lost 8 bases and 6 bases respectively, with 15 bases between them. The CDR3 has 13 residues. CDR3 nucleotides: TGTGCCAGCCCAGGGCTGAGCGGGGATACGCAGTATTTT. Protein sequence: CASPGLSGDTQYF.

V is TRBV2 and J is TRBJ2-7; tentatively, D is TRBD2 (7 bases). The germline V and J ends were trimmed by 9 bases and 6 bases, with 9 bases remaining between them. CDR1 is SNHLY and CDR2 is FYNNEI in the germline V gene. There are 10 residues in the CDR3. This CDR3 is CARGGREQYF. The CDR3 coding sequence is TGTGCCAGGGGGGGGCGCGAGCAGTACTTC.

For this clone: One end of the junction does not line up with germline, which may come from a read error. The chain recombines TRBV7-6 with TRBJ2-4; 12 positions match TRBD2. The CDR3 spans 20 residues. Germline lookup yields CDR1 SGHVS and CDR2 FNYEAQ. Written as DNA, the CDR3 is TGTGCCAGCAGCTCCGCAGCACTACTAGCGGGGGGACTAGCCAAAAACAGTCAGTACTTC. It specifies CASSSAALLAGGLAKNSQYF. The full variable domain, in which reference TRBV7-6 and TRBJ2-4 provide the parts outside the CDR3, is GAGVSQSPRYKVTKRGQDVALRCDPISGHVSLYWYRQALGQGPEFLTYFNYEAQQDKSGLPNDRFSAERPEGSISTLTIQRTEQRDSAMYRCASSSAALLAGGLAKNSQYFGAGTRLSVL.

The table lists this clone with a few counts. The chain recombines TRBV28 with TRBJ1-1; a weak D match, TRBD1 (5 bases). V was shortened by 4 bases and J by 1 base, with 19 bases between the two germline ends. CDR3 length: 17 amino acids. Per the germline V gene, CDR1 is MDHEN and CDR2 is SYDVKM. CDR3 nucleotide sequence: TGTGCCAGCAGTTCACTCCTGAGAGGCGGGGCGAACACTGAAGCTTTCTTT. Amino acids: CASSSLLRGGANTEAFF.

V is TRBV2 and J is TRBJ2-7; D gene unclear. Deletions cut 6 bases from V and 6 bases from J, with 12 bases between. The CDR3 contains 12 residues. Germline V gives CDR1 SNHLY, CDR2 FYNNEI. Written as DNA, the CDR3 is TGTGCCAGCAGCTACGCACCCCCCGAGCAGTACTTC. Protein product: CASSYAPPEQYF.

This clone was seen a handful of times. The genes are TRBV6-6 and TRBJ1-4; weak D call: TRBD1 (6 bases). The CDR3 length is 14 residues. Germline CDR1 and CDR2: MNHNY and SVGAGI (reference sequence). Deletions cut 6 bases from V and 7 bases from J, with 15 bases between. In DNA, the CDR3 is TGTGCCAGCAGCTCCCCCAGGGGCGCTGAAAAACTGTTTTTT. Encoded protein: CASSSPRGAEKLFF.

This clone was counted only a few times. The rearrangement joins TRBV9 to TRBJ1-3, with D possibly TRBD1 on 6 matching bases. V was cut by 7 bases and J by 0 bases, with 8 bases left in between. This CDR3 spans 13 amino acids. Germline V gives CDR1 SGDLS, CDR2 YYNGEE. The CDR3 region has the DNA TGTGCCAGCGGACAGAACTCTGGAAACACCATATATTTT. This codes for CASGQNSGNTIYF.

The chain carries TRBV2 and TRBJ2-6; tentative D call: TRBD2 (5 bases). V lost 7 bases, J lost 2 bases, and 9 bases lay in between. This CDR3 is built from 14 residues. The germline CDR1 and CDR2 sequences are SNHLY and FYNNEI. CDR3 bases: TGTGCCAGCATCGGGATCGCTGGGGCCAACGTCCTGACTTTC. Translating it yields CASIGIAGANVLTF.

A note on this clone: Its ends do not fully match the called genes, so a read error is possible. The CDR3 reads CSSSLSGGISGANVLTF. The CDR3 DNA reads TGTTCCAGCAGCTTATCAGGGGGAATATCTGGGGCCAACGTCCTGACTTTC. V and J are TRBV7-9 and TRBJ2-6, with 7 bases matching TRBD1. The CDR3 extends over 17 amino acids. The germline V gene has CDR1 SEHNR and CDR2 FQNEAQ (reference sequence).

As for this clone: Other DNA sequences in the same sample also yield this CDR3. The chain uses TRBV4-2 and TRBJ2-7, with 10 bases aligning to TRBD1. V trimming: 3 bases; J trimming: 3 bases; junction bases outside the gene matches: 5. The germline V gene has CDR1 LGHNA and CDR2 YNFKEQ. CDR3 size: 15 residues. CDR3 nucleotides: TGTGCCAGCAGCCAGGAGGGACAGGGGATCTACGAGCAGTACTTC. Amino acids: CASSQEGQGIYEQYF.

The CDR3 bases are TGTGCCACCAGCAGAACGACAGGGAACTCACCCCTCCACTTT. It yields the protein CATSRTTGNSPLHF. The J gene is TRBJ1-6, the V gene TRBV15, with 7 bases fitting TRBD1. V was clipped by 2 bases and J by 10 bases; unmatched bases: 5. This CDR3 region has 14 residues. The germline V gene has CDR1 LNHNV and CDR2 YYDKDF (reference sequence).

V gene TRBV28 combines with J gene TRBJ1-1, with D perhaps TRBD1 (6 bases). V gave up 5 bases and J gave up 1 base, with 11 bases separating them. The V gene's germline CDR1 is MDHEN and CDR2 SYDVKM. There are 14 residues in the CDR3. The CDR3 loop is CASSIGQTNTEAFF. The CDR3 DNA is TGTGCCAGCAGTATCGGACAGACGAACACTGAAGCTTTCTTT.

V is TRBV4-3 and J is TRBJ2-3; D may be TRBD2 (7 bases). Germline V gives CDR1 LGHNA, CDR2 YSLEER. CDR3 length: 17 residues. Between the trimmed V and J ends, which lost 0 bases and 2 bases, there was a span of 15 bases. As DNA, the CDR3 is TGCGCCAGCAGCCAAGAAGGGGGGGCCCTATACACAGATACGCAGTATTTT. This codes for CASSQEGGALYTDTQYF.

This clone was found once. The chain combines TRBV27 with TRBJ1-5; 7 positions match TRBD1. The J segment lost 4 bases and the V segment lost 0 bases, leaving 3 bases of the junction unmatched. CDR1 is MNHEY and CDR2 is SMNVEV in the germline V gene (reference sequence). The CDR3 spans 15 residues. The CDR3 DNA follows: TGTGCCAGCAGTTTATCCCCGACAGGGAATCAGCCCCAGCATTTT. It translates to CASSLSPTGNQPQHF.

The genes are TRBV6-5 and TRBJ1-6; 10 nucleotides align to TRBD1. The trim removed 11 bases at V and 14 bases at J, leaving 15 bases unmatched. Germline CDR1 is MNHEY and CDR2 is SVGAGI. The CDR3 is 14 amino acids. The DNA of the CDR3 is TGTGCCGGCATCGATTCCTCCGGGACAGGGGCCCTCCACTTT. Residues: CAGIDSSGTGALHF.

This clone has ten or more counts. The rearrangement joins TRBV28 to TRBJ1-4, with 7 bases fitting TRBD1. The CDR3 is made up of 14 amino acids. With V trimmed by 5 bases and J by 7 bases, 7 bases remained unmatched. Per the germline V gene, CDR1 is MDHEN and CDR2 is SYDVKM. The CDR3 is CASSKGQEREKLFF. For the CDR3, the DNA is TGTGCCAGCAGTAAAGGACAGGAACGTGAAAAACTGTTTTTT.

The chain joins TRBV4-2 to TRBJ2-7; the match to TRBD1 covers 7 bases. CDR1 and CDR2 from the germline V gene are LGHNA and YNFKEQ. Trimming removed 1 base from V and 7 bases from J; junction bases left unmatched: 10. This CDR3 is built from 15 residues. In nucleotides, the CDR3 is TGTGCCAGCAGCCAAGTTAACAAGGGGGCTAGGGAGCAGTACTTC. The encoded protein is CASSQVNKGAREQYF.